This TCR beta chain is from a study of T cell responses to AZD1222 COVID-19 vaccine. Study-wide results and limits: Vaccine-related CD4 TCRs covered spike, predominating at 160-218 and 743-854. Seropositive AZD1222 recipients at baseline numbered only six or seven.

Only in-frame clones appear in the TCRdb table, and some are missing; sequencing was by immunoSEQ multiplex PCR. The table shows approximately 140,000 clones, with 75% to 85% occurring only once. Comment on this clone: The antigen is not known.

Between the trimmed V and J ends, which lost 4 bases and 4 bases, there was a span of 20 bases. This CDR3 is 17 amino acids long. Per germline, CDR1 PRHDT and CDR2 FYEKMQ (reference sequence). The source of this sequence is an adult in good health. The rearrangement joins TRBV13 to TRBJ1-3; D is unclear. The sample consisted of peripheral blood, taken on day 0 of MenACWY control vaccination. CDR3 residues: CASSSNPGWGAGNTIYF. CDR3 nucleotide sequence: TGTGCCAGCAGCTCAAACCCCGGGTGGGGTGCCGGAAACACCATATATTTT.